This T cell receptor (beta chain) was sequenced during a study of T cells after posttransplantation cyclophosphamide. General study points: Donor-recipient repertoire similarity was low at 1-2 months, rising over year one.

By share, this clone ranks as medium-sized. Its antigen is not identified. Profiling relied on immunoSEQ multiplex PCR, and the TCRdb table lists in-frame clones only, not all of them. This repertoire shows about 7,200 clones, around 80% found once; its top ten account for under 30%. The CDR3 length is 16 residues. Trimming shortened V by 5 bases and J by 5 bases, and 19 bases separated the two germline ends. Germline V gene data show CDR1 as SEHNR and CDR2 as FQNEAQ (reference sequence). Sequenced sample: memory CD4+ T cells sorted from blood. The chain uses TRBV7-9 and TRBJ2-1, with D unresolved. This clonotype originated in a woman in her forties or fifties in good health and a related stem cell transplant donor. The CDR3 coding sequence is TGTGCCAGCAGCCCCCGCATAAGAGTTGGTAACAATGAGCAGTTCTTC. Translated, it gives CASSPRIRVGNNEQFF.